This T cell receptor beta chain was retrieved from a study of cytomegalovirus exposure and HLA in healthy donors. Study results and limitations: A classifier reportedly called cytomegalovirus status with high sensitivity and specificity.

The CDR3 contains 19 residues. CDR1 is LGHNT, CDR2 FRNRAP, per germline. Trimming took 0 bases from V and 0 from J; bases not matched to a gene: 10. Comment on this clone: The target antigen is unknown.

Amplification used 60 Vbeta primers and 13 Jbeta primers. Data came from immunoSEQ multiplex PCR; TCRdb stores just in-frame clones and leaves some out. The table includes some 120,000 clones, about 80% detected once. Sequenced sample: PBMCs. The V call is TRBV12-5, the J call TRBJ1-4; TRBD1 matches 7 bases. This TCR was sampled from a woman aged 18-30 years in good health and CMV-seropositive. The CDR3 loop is CASGLVPHVGGPTNEKLFF. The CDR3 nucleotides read TGTGCTAGTGGTTTGGTACCACACGTAGGGGGCCCAACTAATGAAAAACTGTTTTTT.